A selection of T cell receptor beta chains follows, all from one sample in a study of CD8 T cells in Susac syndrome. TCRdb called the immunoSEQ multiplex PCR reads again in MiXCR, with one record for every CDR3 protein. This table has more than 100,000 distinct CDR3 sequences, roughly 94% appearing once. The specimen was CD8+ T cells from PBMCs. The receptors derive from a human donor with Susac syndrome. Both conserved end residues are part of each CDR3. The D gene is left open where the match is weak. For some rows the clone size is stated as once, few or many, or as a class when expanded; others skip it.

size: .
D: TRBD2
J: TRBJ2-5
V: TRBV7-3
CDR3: CASSANPVGGEETQYF
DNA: TGTGCCAGCAGCGCCAACCCCGTGGGGGGGGAAGAGACCCAGTACTTC

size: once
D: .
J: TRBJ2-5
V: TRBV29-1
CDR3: CSGGTYQETQYF
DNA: TGCAGCGGGGGGACTTACCAAGAGACCCAGTACTTC

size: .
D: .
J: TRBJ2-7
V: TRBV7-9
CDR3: CASSSSTEALSYEQYF
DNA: TGTGCCAGCAGCTCCTCGACAGAGGCGCTTTCCTACGAGCAGTACTTC

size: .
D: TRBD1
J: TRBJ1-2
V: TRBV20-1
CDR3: CSARDRDRGLYGYTF
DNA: TGCAGTGCTAGGGACCGGGACAGGGGGCTCTATGGCTACACCTTC

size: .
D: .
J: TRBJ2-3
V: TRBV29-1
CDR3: CSVRTGAADTQYF
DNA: TGCAGCGTTCGAACCGGGGCTGCAGATACGCAGTATTTT

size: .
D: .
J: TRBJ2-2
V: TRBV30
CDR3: CAWSVLPQGALTGELFF
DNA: TGTGCCTGGAGTGTACTACCCCAAGGGGCGCTCACCGGGGAGCTGTTTTTT

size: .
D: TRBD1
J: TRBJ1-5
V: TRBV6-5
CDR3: CASSYFGQGILLRDQPQHF
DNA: TGTGCCAGCAGTTACTTCGGACAGGGAATCCTTCTCCGGGATCAGCCCCAGCATTTT

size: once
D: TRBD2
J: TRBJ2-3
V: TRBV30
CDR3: CAWGRGLAGPSTDTQYF
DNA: TGTGCCTGGGGCCGCGGACTAGCGGGGCCTAGCACAGATACGCAGTATTTT

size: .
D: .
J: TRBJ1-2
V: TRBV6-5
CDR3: CASSYFTGRLNGYTF
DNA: TGTGCCAGCAGTTACTTTACAGGGCGGTTAAATGGCTACACCTTC

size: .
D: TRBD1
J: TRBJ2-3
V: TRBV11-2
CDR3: CASSLGGQGADTQYF
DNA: TGTGCCAGCAGCTTAGGCGGACAGGGGGCAGATACGCAGTATTTT

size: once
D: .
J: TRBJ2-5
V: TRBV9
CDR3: CASSVTGRNQETQYF
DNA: TGTGCCAGCAGCGTAACGGGACGCAACCAAGAGACCCAGTACTTC

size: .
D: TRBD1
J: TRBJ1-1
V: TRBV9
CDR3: CASSVGDRGRNTEAFF
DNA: TGTGCCAGCAGCGTGGGGGACAGGGGGCGGAACACTGAAGCTTTCTTT

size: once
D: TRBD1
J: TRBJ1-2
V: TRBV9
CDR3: CASSDRTGNYGYTF
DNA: TGTGCCAGCAGCGACCGGACAGGAAACTATGGCTACACCTTC

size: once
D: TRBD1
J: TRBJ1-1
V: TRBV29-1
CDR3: CSVWRGPAAFF
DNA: TGCAGCGTTTGGAGGGGGCCTGCGGCTTTCTTT

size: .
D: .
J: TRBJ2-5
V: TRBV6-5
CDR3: CASSYVWSSQETQYF
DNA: TGTGCCAGCAGTTACGTTTGGTCCAGTCAAGAGACCCAGTACTTC

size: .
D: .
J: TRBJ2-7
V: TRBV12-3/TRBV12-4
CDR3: CASRTSYEQYF
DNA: TGTGCCAGCAGGACCTCCTACGAGCAGTACTTC

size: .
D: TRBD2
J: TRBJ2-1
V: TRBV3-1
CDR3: CASSHAGGSYYNEQFF
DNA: TGTGCCAGCAGCCACGCGGGGGGGTCCTACTACAATGAGCAGTTCTTC

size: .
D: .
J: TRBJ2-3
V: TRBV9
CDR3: CASSATSARVGDTQYF
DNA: TGTGCCAGCAGCGCCACCTCCGCGAGGGTAGGAGATACGCAGTATTTT

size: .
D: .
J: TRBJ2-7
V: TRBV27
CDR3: CASSLSGSTEQYF
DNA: TGTGCCAGCAGTTTATCGGGTAGTACCGAGCAGTACTTC

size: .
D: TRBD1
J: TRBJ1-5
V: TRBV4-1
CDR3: CASSSQTGDQPQHF
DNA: TGCGCCAGCAGCAGCCAGACAGGGGACCAGCCCCAGCATTTT

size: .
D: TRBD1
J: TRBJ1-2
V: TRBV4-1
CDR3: CASSLAGQSYGYTF
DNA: TGCGCCAGCAGCCTGGCGGGACAGAGCTATGGCTACACCTTC

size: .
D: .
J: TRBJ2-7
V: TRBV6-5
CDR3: CASSYPSGGFYEQYF
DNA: TGTGCCAGCAGTTACCCCTCTGGAGGCTTCTACGAGCAGTACTTC

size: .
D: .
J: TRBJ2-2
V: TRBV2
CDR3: CASRWERNTGELFF
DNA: TGTGCCAGCAGGTGGGAACGGAACACCGGGGAGCTGTTTTTT

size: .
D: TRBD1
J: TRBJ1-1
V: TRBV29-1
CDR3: CSVRRGTPYTEAFF
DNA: TGCAGCGTCCGCAGGGGGACCCCTTACACTGAAGCTTTCTTT

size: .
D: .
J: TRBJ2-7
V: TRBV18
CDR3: CASSPAVHEQYF
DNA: TGTGCCAGCTCACCAGCAGTCCACGAGCAGTACTTC

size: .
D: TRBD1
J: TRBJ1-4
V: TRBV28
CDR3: CASTDRGHEKLFF
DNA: TGTGCCAGCACCGACAGGGGGCATGAAAAACTGTTTTTT

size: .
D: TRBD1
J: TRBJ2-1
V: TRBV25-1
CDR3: CASSERGQESNEQFF
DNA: TGTGCCAGCAGTGAACGGGGACAGGAGAGCAATGAGCAGTTCTTC

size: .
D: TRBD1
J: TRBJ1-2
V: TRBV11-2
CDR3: CASSSSSDRGDGYTF
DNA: TGTGCCAGCAGCTCTAGTTCGGACAGGGGAGATGGCTACACCTTC

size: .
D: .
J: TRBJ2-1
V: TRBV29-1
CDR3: CSVEDPRTDSSYNEQFF
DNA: TGCAGCGTTGAAGATCCGCGGACGGATAGCTCCTACAATGAGCAGTTCTTC

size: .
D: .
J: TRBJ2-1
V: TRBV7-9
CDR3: CASSLGGAQQFF
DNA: TGTGCCAGCAGCTTAGGGGGTGCTCAGCAGTTCTTC

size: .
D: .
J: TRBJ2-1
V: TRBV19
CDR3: CASSQLDNEQFF
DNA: TGTGCCAGTAGTCAGCTCGACAATGAGCAGTTCTTC

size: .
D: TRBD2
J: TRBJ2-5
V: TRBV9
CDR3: CASSATSGDETQYF
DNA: TGTGCCAGCAGCGCGACTAGCGGGGACGAGACCCAGTACTTC

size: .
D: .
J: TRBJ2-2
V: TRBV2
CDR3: CASSEPQGGTGELFF
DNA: TGTGCCAGCAGTGAACCCCAGGGGGGTACCGGGGAGCTGTTTTTT

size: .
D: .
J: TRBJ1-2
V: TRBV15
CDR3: CATSRDWQETNYGYTF
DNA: TGTGCCACCAGCAGAGATTGGCAGGAAACTAACTATGGCTACACCTTC

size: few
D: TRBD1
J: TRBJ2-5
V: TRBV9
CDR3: CASSGGQGAGETQYF
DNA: TGTGCCAGCAGCGGCGGACAGGGGGCCGGCGAGACCCAGTACTTC

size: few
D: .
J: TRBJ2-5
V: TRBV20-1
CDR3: CSARVGTETQYF
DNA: TGCAGTGCTAGAGTGGGTACAGAGACCCAGTACTTC

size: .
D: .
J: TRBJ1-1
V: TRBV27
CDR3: CASAWNTEAFF
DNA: TGTGCCAGCGCGTGGAACACTGAAGCTTTCTTT

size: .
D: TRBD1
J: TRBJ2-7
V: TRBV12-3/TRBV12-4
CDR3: CASSPAGTGKYEQYF
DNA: TGTGCCAGCAGTCCTGCCGGGACAGGGAAGTACGAGCAGTACTTC

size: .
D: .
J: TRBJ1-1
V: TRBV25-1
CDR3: CASSLDWGTEAFF
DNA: TGTGCCAGCAGTCTCGACTGGGGGACTGAAGCTTTCTTT

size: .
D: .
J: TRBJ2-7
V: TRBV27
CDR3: CASSLYQGGYEQYF
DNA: TGTGCCAGCAGTTTATATCAGGGCGGCTACGAGCAGTACTTC

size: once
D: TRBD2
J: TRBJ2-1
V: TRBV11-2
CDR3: CASSGPVSVIAGGSSYNEQFF
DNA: TGTGCCAGCAGCGGTCCGGTTTCGGTAATAGCGGGGGGGAGCTCCTACAATGAGCAGTTCTTC

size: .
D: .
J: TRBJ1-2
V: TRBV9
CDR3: CASSVGVRTPSYTF
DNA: TGTGCCAGCAGCGTAGGGGTGAGGACACCCTCCTACACCTTC

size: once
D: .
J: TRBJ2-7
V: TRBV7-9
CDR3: CASSRREIYEQYF
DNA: TGTGCCAGCAGCCGTCGAGAAATCTACGAGCAGTACTTC

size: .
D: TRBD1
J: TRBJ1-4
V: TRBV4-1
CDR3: CASSQEQGAQEKLFF
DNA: TGCGCCAGCAGCCAAGAACAGGGGGCTCAGGAAAAACTGTTTTTT

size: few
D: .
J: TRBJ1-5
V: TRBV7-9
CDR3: CASSPGNQPQHF
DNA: TGTGCCAGCAGTCCCGGCAATCAGCCCCAGCATTTT

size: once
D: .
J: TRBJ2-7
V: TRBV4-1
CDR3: CASSQEVPGLSEQYF
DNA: TGCGCCAGCAGCCAAGAGGTTCCAGGTCTTAGCGAGCAGTACTTC

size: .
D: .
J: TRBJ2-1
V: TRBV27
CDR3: CASNAGPSYNEQFF
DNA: TGTGCCAGCAATGCGGGGCCCTCCTACAATGAGCAGTTCTTC

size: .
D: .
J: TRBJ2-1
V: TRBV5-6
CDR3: CASNLEASDEQFF
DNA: TGTGCCAGCAACCTCGAAGCCTCGGATGAGCAGTTCTTC

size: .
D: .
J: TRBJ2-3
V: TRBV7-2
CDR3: CASSLALSGTSTDTQYF
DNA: TGTGCCAGCAGCTTAGCGCTTAGTGGGACTAGCACAGATACGCAGTATTTT

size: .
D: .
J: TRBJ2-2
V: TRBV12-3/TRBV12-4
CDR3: CASSWTVNTGELFF
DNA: TGTGCCAGCAGTTGGACAGTCAACACCGGGGAGCTGTTTTTT

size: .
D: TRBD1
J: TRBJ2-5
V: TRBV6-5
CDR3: CASSYGTGSWETQYF
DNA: TGTGCCAGCAGTTACGGGACAGGGTCGTGGGAGACCCAGTACTTC